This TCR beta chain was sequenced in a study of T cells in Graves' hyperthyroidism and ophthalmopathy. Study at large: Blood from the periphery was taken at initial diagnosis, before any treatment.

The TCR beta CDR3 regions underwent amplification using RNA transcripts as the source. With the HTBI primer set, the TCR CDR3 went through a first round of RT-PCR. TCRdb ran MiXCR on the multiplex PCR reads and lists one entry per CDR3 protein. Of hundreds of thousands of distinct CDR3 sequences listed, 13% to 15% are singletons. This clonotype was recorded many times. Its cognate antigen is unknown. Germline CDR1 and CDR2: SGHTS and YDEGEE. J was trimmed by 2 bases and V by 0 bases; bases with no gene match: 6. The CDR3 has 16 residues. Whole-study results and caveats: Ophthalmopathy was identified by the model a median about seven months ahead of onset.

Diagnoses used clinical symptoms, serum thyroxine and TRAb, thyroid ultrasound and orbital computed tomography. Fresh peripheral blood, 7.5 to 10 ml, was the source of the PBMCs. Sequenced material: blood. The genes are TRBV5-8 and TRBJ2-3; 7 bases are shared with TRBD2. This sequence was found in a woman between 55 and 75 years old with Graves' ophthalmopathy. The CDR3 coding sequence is TGTGCCAGCAGCTTGGCCGGAGCGGGACCCACAGATACGCAGTATTTT. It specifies CASSLAGAGPTDTQYF.